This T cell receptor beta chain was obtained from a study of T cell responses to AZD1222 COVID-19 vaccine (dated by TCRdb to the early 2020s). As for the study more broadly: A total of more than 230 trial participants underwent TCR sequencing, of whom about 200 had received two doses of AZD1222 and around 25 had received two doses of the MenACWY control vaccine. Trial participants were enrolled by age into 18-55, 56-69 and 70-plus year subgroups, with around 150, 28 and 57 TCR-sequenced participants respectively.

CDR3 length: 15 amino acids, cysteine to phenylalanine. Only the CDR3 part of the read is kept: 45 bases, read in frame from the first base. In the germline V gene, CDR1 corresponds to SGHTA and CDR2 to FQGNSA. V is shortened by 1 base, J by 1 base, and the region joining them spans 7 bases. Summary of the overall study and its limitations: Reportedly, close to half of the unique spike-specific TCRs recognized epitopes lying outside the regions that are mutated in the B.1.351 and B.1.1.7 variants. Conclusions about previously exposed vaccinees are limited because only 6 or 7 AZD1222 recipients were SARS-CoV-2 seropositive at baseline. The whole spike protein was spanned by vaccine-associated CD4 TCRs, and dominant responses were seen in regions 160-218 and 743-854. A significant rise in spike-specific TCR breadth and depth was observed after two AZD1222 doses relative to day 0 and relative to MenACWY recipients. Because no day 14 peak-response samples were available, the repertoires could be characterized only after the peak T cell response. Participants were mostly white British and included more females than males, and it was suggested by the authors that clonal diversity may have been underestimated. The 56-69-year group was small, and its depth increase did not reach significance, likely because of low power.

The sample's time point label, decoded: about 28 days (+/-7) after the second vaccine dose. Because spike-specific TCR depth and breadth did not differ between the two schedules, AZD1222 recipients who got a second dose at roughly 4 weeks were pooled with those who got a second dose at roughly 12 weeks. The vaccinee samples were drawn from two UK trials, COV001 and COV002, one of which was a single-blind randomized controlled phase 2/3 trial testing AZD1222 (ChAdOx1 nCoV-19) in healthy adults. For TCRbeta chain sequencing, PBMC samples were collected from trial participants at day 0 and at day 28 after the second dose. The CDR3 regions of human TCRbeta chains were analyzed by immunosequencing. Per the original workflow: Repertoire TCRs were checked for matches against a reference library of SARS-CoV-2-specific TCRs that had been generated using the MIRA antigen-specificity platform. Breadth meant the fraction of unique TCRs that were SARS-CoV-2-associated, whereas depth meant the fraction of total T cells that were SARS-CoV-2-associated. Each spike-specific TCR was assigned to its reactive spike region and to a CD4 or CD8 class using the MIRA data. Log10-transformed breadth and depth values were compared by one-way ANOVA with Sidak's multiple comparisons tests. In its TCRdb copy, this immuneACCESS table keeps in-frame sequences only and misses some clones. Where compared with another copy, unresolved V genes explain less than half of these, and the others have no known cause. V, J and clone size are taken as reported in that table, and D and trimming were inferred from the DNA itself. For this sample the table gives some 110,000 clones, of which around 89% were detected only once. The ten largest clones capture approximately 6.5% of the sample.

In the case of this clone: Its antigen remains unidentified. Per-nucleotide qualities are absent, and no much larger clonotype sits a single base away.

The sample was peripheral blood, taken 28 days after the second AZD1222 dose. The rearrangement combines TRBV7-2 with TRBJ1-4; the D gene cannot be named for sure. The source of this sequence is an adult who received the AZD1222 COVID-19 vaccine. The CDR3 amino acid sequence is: CASSLGGITNEKLFF. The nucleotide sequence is TGTGCCAGCAGCTTAGGAGGGATAACTAATGAAAAACTGTTTTTT.